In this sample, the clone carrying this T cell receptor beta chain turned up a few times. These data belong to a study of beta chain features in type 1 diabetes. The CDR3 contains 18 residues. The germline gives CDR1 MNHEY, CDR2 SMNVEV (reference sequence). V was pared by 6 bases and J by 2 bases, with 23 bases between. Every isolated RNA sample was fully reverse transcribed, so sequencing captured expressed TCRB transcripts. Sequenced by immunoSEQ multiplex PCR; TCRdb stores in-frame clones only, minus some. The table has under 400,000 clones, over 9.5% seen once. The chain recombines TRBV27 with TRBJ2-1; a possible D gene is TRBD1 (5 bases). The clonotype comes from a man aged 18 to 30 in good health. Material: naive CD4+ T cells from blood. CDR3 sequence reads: CASSPNPPYLGAYNEQFF. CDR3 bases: TGTGCCAGCAGCCCCAACCCGCCCTACCTAGGGGCCTACAATGAGCAGTTCTTC.